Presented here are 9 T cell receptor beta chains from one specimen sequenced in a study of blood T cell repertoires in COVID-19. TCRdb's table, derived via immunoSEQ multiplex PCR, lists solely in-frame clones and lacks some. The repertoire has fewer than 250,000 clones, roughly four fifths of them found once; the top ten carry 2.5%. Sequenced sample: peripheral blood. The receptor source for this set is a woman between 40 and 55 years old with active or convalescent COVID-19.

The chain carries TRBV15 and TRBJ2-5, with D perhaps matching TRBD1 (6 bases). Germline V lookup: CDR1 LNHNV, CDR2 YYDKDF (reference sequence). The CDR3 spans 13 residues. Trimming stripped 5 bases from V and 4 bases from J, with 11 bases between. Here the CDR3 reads CATSSYRAETQYF. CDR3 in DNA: TGTGCCACCAGCTCCTACAGGGCAGAGACCCAGTACTTC.

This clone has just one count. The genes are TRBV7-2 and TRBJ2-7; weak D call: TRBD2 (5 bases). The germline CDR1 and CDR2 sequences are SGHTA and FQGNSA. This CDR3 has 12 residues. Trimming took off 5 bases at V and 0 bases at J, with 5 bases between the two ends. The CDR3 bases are TGTGCCAGCAGCGGGAGCTCCTACGAGCAGTACTTC. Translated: CASSGSSYEQYF.

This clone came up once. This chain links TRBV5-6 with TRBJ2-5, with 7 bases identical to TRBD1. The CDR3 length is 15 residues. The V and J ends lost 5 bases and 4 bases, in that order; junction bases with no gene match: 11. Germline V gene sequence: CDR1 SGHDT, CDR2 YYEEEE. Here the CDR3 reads CASRGTAKKGETQYF. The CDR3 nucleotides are TGTGCCAGCAGGGGGACAGCAAAGAAAGGAGAGACCCAGTACTTC. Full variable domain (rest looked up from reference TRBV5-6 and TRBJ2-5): DAGVTQSPTHLIKTRGQQVTLRCSPKSGHDTVSWYQQALGQGPQFIFQYYEEEERQRGNFPDRFSGHQFPNYSSELNVNALLLGDSALYLCASRGTAKKGETQYFGPGTRLLVL.

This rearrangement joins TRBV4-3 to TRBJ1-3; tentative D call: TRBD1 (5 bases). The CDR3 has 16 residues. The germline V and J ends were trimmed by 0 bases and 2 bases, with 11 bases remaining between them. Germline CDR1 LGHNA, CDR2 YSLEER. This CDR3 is CASSQERTQAGNTIYF. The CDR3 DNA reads TGCGCCAGCAGCCAAGAGAGGACACAAGCTGGAAACACCATATATTTT.

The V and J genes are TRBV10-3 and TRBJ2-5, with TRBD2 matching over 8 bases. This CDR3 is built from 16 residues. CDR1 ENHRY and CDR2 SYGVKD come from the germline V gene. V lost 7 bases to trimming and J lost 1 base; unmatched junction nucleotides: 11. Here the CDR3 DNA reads TGTGCCATCACCGCCGCGACTAGCGACACCCAAGAGACCCAGTACTTC. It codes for CAITAATSDTQETQYF.

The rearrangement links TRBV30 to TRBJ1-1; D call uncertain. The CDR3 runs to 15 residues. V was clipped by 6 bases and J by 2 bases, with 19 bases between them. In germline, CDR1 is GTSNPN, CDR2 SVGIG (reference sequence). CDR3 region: CACRLWTSTNTEAFF. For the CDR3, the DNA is TGTGCCTGCCGTTTATGGACTTCGACTAACACTGAAGCTTTCTTT. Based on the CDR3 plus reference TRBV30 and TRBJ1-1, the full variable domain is SQTIHQWPATLVQPVGSPLSLECTVEGTSNPNLYWYRQAAGRGLQLLFYSVGIGQISSEVPQNLSASRPQDRQFILSSKKLLLSDSGFYLCACRLWTSTNTEAFFGQGTRLTVV.

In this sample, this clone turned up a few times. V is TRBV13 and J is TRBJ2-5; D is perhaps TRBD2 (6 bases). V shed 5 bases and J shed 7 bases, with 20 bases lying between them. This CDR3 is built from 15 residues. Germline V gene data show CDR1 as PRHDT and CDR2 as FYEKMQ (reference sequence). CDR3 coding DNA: TGTGCCAGCAGCCCTAGCGAGATCAAGCGATGGACCCAGTACTTC. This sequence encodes CASSPSEIKRWTQYF.

CDR3 sequence (DNA): TGTGCCAGCAGCTTAGCGGGTTCGGGGGGCAATGAGCAGTTCTTC. Its protein product is CASSLAGSGGNEQFF. The rearrangement links TRBV7-9 to TRBJ2-1, with 7 bases that match TRBD2. The CDR3 spans 15 residues. In germline, CDR1 is SEHNR, CDR2 FQNEAQ (reference sequence). V lost 0 bases to trimming and J lost 6 bases; unmatched junction nucleotides: 5.

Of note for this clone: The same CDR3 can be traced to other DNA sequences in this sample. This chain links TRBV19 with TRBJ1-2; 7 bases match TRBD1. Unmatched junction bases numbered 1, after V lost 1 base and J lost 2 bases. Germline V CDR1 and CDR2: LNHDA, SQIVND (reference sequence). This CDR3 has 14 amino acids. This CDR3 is CASSIGQGNYGYTF. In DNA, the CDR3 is TGTGCCAGTAGTATAGGACAGGGCAACTATGGCTACACCTTC.